One sample yielded the 21 T cell receptor beta chains listed below, sequenced in a study of response to subunit inactivated influenza vaccine (dated by TCRdb to the late 2010s). The method behind the library was RT-PCR. Reads for this sample came from an Illumina HiSeq 2500. Starting from the raw public reads, TCRdb applied fastp trimming at Q25, assembled clones with MiXCR and retained in-frame beta chains. Entries that share a CDR3 protein sequence are merged under the most common genes and DNA. For this sample the table gives about 500,000 distinct CDR3 sequences, of which 16% were detected only once. The ten largest clonotypes hold approximately 3% of the sample. The source was CD4+ T cells sorted from PBMCs, collected around 25 months after vaccination. These receptor sequences come from a man between 50 and 70 years old who received an inactivated influenza vaccine. Donor details come from another sample of the same person, matched by shared clones.

The chain has TRBV3-1 and TRBJ2-4, with a weak D call TRBD1 (6 bases). The CDR3 totals 16 residues. CDR1 is LGHDT and CDR2 is YNNKEL in the germline V gene (reference sequence). The V end lost 2 bases, the J end lost 0 bases, and 11 bases lay between the germline ends. This CDR3 is CASSQKTGLAKNIQYF. The CDR3 DNA sequence: TGTGCCAGCAGCCAAAAGACAGGCCTAGCCAAAAACATTCAGTACTTC.

In nucleotides, the CDR3 is TGTGCCAGCAGCTTAGACGCCCTTTCAGGGACCCAGTACTTC. Protein sequence: CASSLDALSGTQYF. The chain has TRBV11-2 and TRBJ2-5; D is undetermined. Looked up from germline, CDR1 is SGHAT and CDR2 is FQNNGV. This CDR3 has 14 amino acids. Trimming removed 0 bases at V and 7 bases at J, with 12 bases between.

The J gene is TRBJ2-2, the V gene TRBV20-1, with 7 positions matching TRBD1. The length of the CDR3 is 14 residues. Germline-derived CDR1 and CDR2 are DFQATT and SNEGSKA (reference sequence). The ends lost 2 bases at V and 6 bases at J; junction bases unmatched: 6. CDR3 amino acids: CSARQPTGPGELFF. CDR3 DNA: TGCAGTGCTAGACAACCGACAGGGCCCGGGGAGCTGTTTTTT.

The rearrangement links TRBV29-1 to TRBJ2-3; 7 bases line up with TRBD2. The CDR3 is 13 amino acids. The junction had 6 bases not matched to a gene; V was cut back by 7 bases and J by 2 bases. Germline-derived CDR1 and CDR2 are SQVTM and ANQGSEA. Here the CDR3 DNA reads TGCAGCGGGGGGGACTACTACACAGATACGCAGTATTTT. It encodes CSGGDYYTDTQYF.

This clonotype was observed a handful of times. The genes are TRBV29-1 and TRBJ2-7; D unresolved. CDR3 length: 13 amino acids. Trimming stripped 4 bases from V and 1 base from J, with 11 bases between. Per the germline V gene, CDR1 is SQVTM and CDR2 is ANQGSEA. The CDR3 region is CSVARAMSYEQYF. The CDR3 coding sequence is TGCAGCGTTGCTAGGGCAATGTCCTACGAGCAGTACTTC.

This clonotype was recorded a few times. The CDR3 DNA sequence: TGCGCCAGCAGCCGGAACTCCCGGACAGCAAATGAAAAACTGTTTTTT. Its translation is CASSRNSRTANEKLFF. The V and J genes are TRBV4-1 and TRBJ1-4, with D possibly matching TRBD1 (6 bases). The V end lost 4 bases, the J end lost 5 bases, and 17 bases lay between the germline ends. From germline, CDR1 is MGHRA and CDR2 YSYEKL. The CDR3 covers 16 residues.

Only a few counts were recorded for this clonotype. This chain joins TRBV12-3 or TRBV12-4 and TRBJ1-1, with a possible D match to TRBD1 (5 bases). The CDR3 has 12 residues. Trimming removed 5 bases from V and 10 bases from J, with 14 bases in between. The CDR3 bases are TGTGCCAGCAGTCCCGGGACCTCGGCAGCTTTCTTT. Protein: CASSPGTSAAFF.

The gene calls are TRBV19 and TRBJ1-5; D possibly corresponds to TRBD1 (5 bases). The CDR3 runs to 14 residues. Germline V gene data show CDR1 as LNHDA and CDR2 as SQIVND (reference sequence). V was trimmed by 7 bases and J by 2 bases, leaving 12 bases between them. Written as DNA, the CDR3 is TGTGCCAGTAAGATTGCAGGGCGCAATCAGCCCCAGCATTTT. It translates to CASKIAGRNQPQHF.

The chain uses TRBV24-1 and TRBJ2-3; TRBD2 aligns across 8 bases. The CDR3 consists of 16 residues. J gave up 6 bases and V 0 bases, and 7 bases lay outside the gene matches. Germline V CDR1 and CDR2: KGHDR, SFDVKD. This CDR3 reads CATSDLPRTSFDTQYF. CDR3 sequence (DNA): TGTGCCACCAGTGATTTGCCCCGGACTAGCTTTGATACGCAGTATTTT.

This clonotype appeared a few times. The J gene is TRBJ2-1, the V gene TRBV9, with 10 bases identical to TRBD1. Germline V gene lookup returns CDR1 SGDLS and CDR2 YYNGEE. The length of the CDR3 is 15 residues. The V gene end was trimmed by 1 base and the J gene end by 3 bases; junction bases not matched to a gene: 1. The CDR3 region is CASSVRDRGYNEQFF. CDR3 nucleotides: TGTGCCAGCAGCGTAAGGGACAGGGGCTACAATGAGCAGTTCTTC.

Many counts were recorded for this clonotype. The chain uses TRBV12-3 or TRBV12-4 and TRBJ2-4; D is uncertain. The CDR3 spans 14 residues. The V end lost 5 bases, the J end lost 0 bases, and 8 bases lay between the germline ends. This chain's CDR3 is CASSRRLAKNIQYF. The CDR3 DNA reads TGTGCCAGCAGTCGCCGGCTAGCCAAAAACATTCAGTACTTC.

Many counts were recorded for this clonotype. The chain employs TRBV29-1 and TRBJ2-1; TRBD2 agrees at 13 bases. V gave up 4 bases and J gave up 0 bases; unmatched junction bases: 3. Germline lookup yields CDR1 SQVTM and CDR2 ANQGSEA. CDR3 length: 16 amino acids. CDR3 sequence reads: CSVVGLAGNSYNEQFF. The CDR3 nucleotides read TGCAGCGTTGTGGGACTAGCGGGGAACTCCTACAATGAGCAGTTCTTC.

V and J are TRBV2 and TRBJ1-6; the match to TRBD1 covers 9 bases. The V gene's germline CDR1 is SNHLY and CDR2 FYNNEI. V was pared by 7 bases and J by 6 bases, with 13 bases of the junction left unmatched. The CDR3 has 17 residues. CDR3: CASTGQGGYLSNSPLHF. The CDR3, as DNA: TGTGCCAGCACGGGACAGGGTGGTTACTTAAGTAATTCACCCCTCCACTTT.

The rearrangement uses TRBV5-4 and TRBJ2-2; D is unresolved. The germline V gene has CDR1 SGHNT and CDR2 YYREEE (reference sequence). The CDR3 totals 14 residues. V was shortened by 3 bases and J by 6 bases, with 12 bases between the two germline ends. CDR3 amino acids: CASSSLFGSGELFF. The CDR3 DNA reads TGTGCCAGCAGCTCCCTGTTTGGGTCCGGGGAGCTGTTTTTT.

This clonotype was counted between two and nine times. V gene TRBV4-2 combines with J gene TRBJ1-4; no firm D call. Germline loops: CDR1 LGHNA, CDR2 YNFKEQ. The CDR3 totals 16 residues. The ends were cut back, 0 bases at V and 4 bases at J, with 12 bases in the middle. The chain's CDR3 is CASSQDLGSFNEKLFF. The CDR3 DNA is TGTGCCAGCAGCCAAGATCTGGGCAGCTTTAATGAAAAACTGTTTTTT.

The chain is built from TRBV20-1 and TRBJ2-6; D not certain. Per germline, CDR1 DFQATT and CDR2 SNEGSKA (reference sequence). Deletions cut 1 base from V and 0 bases from J, with 7 bases between. The CDR3 consists of 15 residues. The CDR3 DNA follows: TGCAGTGCTAGAGTTCGGCGCTCTGGGGCCAACGTCCTGACTTTC. The encoded protein is CSARVRRSGANVLTF.

The chain couples TRBV16 to TRBJ2-1; TRBD2 matches at 7 bases. Germline values: CDR1 KGHSY, CDR2 FQNENV. The V segment lost 2 bases and the J segment 6 bases; nucleotides outside the gene matches: 4. The CDR3 covers 14 residues. CDR3 sequence reads: CASSQRASGNEQFF. CDR3 bases: TGTGCCAGCAGCCAAAGGGCTAGCGGCAATGAGCAGTTCTTC.

The genes are TRBV2 and TRBJ1-3; D is unclear. The CDR3 length is 13 residues. The germline V and J ends were trimmed by 9 bases and 2 bases, with 11 bases remaining between them. Germline lookup yields CDR1 SNHLY and CDR2 FYNNEI. The CDR3: CASRDEAGNTIYF. The CDR3 nucleotides are TGTGCCAGTCGCGATGAGGCTGGAAACACCATATATTTT.

This clonotype was recorded many times. The CDR3 reads CASSPPGGAGKNIQYF. DNA for the CDR3: TGTGCCAGCAGCCCACCAGGGGGCGCTGGCAAAAACATTCAGTACTTC. The chain joins TRBV7-9 to TRBJ2-4; TRBD1 agrees at 8 bases. CDR1 is SEHNR, CDR2 FQNEAQ, per germline (reference sequence). The J segment lost 3 bases and the V segment lost 5 bases, leaving 9 bases of the junction unmatched. The CDR3 contains 16 residues.

The chain uses TRBV7-9 and TRBJ1-1; D call uncertain. This CDR3 spans 17 amino acids. The germline CDR1 and CDR2 sequences are SEHNR and FQNEAQ (reference sequence). Deletions cut 2 bases from V and 6 bases from J, with 22 bases between. CDR3 in amino acids: CASSLRSAPLMGSEAFF. The CDR3 nucleotides are TGTGCCAGCAGCTTAAGGTCGGCCCCGCTGATGGGGTCTGAAGCTTTCTTT. Full variable domain (missing parts from reference TRBV7-9 and TRBJ1-1): DTGVSQNPRHKITKRGQNVTFRCDPISEHNRLYWYRQTLGQGPEFLTYFQNEAQLEKSRLLSDRFSAERPKGSFSTLEIQRTEQGDSAMYLCASSLRSAPLMGSEAFFGQGTRLTVV.

The rearrangement joins TRBV28 to TRBJ2-1; either TRBD1 or TRBD2 may fit D (5 bases each). This CDR3 spans 13 amino acids. Trimming removed 6 bases at V and 8 bases at J, with 14 bases between. CDR1 MDHEN and CDR2 SYDVKM come from the germline V gene. The CDR3 is CASRGPGRDEQFF. The CDR3 DNA reads TGTGCCAGCAGGGGACCCGGACGGGATGAGCAGTTCTTC.